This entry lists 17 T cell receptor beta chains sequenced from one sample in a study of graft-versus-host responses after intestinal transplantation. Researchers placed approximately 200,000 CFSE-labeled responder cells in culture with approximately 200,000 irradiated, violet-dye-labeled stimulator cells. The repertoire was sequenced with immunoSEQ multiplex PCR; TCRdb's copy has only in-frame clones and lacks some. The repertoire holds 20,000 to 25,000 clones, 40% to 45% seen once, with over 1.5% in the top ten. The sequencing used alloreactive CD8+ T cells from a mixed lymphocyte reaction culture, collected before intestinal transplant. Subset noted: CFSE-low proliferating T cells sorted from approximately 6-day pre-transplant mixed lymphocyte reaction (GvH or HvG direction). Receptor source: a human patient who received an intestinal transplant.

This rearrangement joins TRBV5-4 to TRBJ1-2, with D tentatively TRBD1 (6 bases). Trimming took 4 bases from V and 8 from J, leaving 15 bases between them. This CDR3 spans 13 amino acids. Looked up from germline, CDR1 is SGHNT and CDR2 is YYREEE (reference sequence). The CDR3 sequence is CASSLDRFAGYTF. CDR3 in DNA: TGTGCCAGCAGCCTCGACAGGTTCGCGGGCTACACCTTC.

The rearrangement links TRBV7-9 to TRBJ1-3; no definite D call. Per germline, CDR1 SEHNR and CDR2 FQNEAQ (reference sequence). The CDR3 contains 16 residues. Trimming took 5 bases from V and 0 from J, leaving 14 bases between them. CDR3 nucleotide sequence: TGTGCCAGCAGCCGCCGAGACCTCCCCTCTGGAAACACCATATATTTT. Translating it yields CASSRRDLPSGNTIYF.

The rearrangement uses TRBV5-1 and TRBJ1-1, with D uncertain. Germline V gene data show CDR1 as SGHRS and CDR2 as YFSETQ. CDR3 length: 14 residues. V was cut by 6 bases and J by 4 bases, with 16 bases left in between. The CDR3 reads CASTPGVSITEAFF. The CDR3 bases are TGCGCCAGCACCCCCGGGGTGTCTATCACTGAAGCTTTCTTT. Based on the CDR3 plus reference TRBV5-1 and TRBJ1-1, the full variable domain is KAGVTQTPRYLIKTRGQQVTLSCSPISGHRSVSWYQQTPGQGLQFLFEYFSETQRNKGNFPGRFSGRQFSNSRSEMNVSTLELGDSALYLCASTPGVSITEAFFGQGTRLTVV.

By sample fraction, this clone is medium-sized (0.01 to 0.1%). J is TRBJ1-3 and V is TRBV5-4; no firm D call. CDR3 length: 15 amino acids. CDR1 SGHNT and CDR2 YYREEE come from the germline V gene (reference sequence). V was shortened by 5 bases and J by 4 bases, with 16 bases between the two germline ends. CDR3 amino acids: CASRIDGSRGNTIYF. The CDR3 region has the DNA TGTGCCAGCAGAATTGACGGGAGCAGAGGAAACACCATATATTTT.

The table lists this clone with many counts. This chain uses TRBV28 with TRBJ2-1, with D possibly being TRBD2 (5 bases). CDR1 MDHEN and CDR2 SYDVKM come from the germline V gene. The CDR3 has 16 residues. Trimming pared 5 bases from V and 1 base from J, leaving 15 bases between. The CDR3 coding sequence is TGTGCCAGCAGTGTCGTGCCAGCGGTATCCTACAATGAGCAGTTCTTC. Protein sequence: CASSVVPAVSYNEQFF.

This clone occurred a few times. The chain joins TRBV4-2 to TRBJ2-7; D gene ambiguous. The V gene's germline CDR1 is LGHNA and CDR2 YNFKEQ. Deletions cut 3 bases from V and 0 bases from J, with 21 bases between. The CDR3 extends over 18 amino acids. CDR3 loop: CASSHPWSRAAASYEQYF. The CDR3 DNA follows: TGTGCCAGCAGCCACCCCTGGAGTAGGGCGGCCGCCTCCTACGAGCAGTACTTC.

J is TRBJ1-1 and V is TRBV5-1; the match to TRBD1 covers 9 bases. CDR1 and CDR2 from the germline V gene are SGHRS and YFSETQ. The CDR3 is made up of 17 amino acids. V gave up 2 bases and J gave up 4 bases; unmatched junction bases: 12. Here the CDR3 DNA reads TGCGCCAGCAGCTTACCTAGGGGGGACAGGGCCGTCACTGAAGCTTTCTTT. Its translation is CASSLPRGDRAVTEAFF.

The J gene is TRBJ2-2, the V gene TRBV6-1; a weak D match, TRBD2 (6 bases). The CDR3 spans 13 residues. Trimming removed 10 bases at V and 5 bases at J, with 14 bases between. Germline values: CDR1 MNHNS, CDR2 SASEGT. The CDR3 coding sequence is TGTGCCAACGAACTACGGGAGACCGGGGAGCTGTTTTTT. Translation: CANELRETGELFF.

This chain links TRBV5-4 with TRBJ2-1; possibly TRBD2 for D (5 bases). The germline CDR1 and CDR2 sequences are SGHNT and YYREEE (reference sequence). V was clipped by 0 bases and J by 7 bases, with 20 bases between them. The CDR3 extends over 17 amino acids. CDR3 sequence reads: CASSLAGLTKGWNEQFF. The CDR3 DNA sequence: TGTGCCAGCAGCTTGGCCGGACTCACCAAAGGGTGGAATGAGCAGTTCTTC.

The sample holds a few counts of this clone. The CDR3 loop reads CASSETNTEAFF. In DNA, the CDR3 is TGTGCCAGCAGCGAAACAAACACTGAAGCTTTCTTT. V usage is TRBV6-5 and J usage is TRBJ1-1; D not resolved. The CDR3 covers 12 residues. The germline V gene has CDR1 MNHEY and CDR2 SVGAGI. Between the trimmed V and J ends, which lost 6 bases and 2 bases, there was a span of 7 bases.

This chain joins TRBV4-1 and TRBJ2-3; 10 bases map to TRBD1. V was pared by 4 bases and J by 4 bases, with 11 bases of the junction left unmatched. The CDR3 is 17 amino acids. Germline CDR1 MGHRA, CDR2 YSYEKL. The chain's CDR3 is CASSPQSRGQGADTQYF. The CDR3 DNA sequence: TGCGCCAGCAGCCCCCAATCCCGTGGACAGGGGGCAGATACGCAGTATTTT.

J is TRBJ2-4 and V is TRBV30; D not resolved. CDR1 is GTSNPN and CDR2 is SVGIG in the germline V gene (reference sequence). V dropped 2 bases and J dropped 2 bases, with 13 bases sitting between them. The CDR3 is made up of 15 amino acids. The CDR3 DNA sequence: TGTGCCTGGAGTCCGGCAGAAGTTCCCAAAAACATTCAGTACTTC. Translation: CAWSPAEVPKNIQYF.

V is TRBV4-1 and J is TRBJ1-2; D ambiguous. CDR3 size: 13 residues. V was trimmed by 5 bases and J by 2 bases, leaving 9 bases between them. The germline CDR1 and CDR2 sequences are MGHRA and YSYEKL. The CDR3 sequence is CASSVDRNYGYTF. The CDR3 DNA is TGCGCCAGCAGCGTAGACCGCAACTATGGCTACACCTTC.

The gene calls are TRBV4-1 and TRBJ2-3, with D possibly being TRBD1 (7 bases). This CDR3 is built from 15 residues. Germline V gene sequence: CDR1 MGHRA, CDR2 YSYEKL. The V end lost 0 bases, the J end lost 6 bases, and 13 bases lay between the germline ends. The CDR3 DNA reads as TGCGCCAGCAGCCAAGATAGGGGGCTAGCGGATACGCAGTATTTT. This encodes CASSQDRGLADTQYF.

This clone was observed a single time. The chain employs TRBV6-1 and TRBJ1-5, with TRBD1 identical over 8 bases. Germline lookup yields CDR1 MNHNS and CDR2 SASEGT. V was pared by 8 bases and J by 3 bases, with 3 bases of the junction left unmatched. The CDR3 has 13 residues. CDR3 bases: TGTGCCAGCCACAGGGGGATCAATCAGCCCCAGCATTTT. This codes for CASHRGINQPQHF.

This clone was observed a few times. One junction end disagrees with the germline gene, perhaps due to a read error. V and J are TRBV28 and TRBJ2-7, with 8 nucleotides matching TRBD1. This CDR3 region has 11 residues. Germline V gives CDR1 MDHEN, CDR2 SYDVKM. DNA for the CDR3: TGTGCCAGCAGTTTAATGGACAGGGCTGACTTC. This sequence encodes CASSLMDRADF.

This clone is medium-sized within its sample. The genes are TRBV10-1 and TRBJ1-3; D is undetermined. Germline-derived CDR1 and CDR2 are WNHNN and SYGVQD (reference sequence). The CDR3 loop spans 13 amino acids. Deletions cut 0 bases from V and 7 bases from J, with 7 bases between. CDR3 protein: CASSESGVNTIYF. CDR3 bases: TGCGCCAGCAGTGAGTCTGGGGTCAACACCATATATTTT.